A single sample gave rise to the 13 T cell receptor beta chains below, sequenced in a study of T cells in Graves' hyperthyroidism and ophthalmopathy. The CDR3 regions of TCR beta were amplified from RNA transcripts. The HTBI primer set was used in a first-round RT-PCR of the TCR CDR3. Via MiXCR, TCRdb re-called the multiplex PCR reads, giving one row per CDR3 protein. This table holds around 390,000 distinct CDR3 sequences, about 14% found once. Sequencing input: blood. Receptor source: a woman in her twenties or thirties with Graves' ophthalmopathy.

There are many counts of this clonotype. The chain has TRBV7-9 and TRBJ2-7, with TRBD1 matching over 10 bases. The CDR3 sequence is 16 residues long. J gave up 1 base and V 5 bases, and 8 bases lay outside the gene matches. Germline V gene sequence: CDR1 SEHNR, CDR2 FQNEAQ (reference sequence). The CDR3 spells CASSPPTDRGSYEQYF. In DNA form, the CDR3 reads TGTGCCAGCAGCCCGCCTACGGACAGGGGGTCCTACGAGCAGTACTTC.

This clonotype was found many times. The CDR3 DNA reads TGTGCCAGCAGTCTTAACAGAGGTGGTGAAGCTTTCTTT. This sequence encodes CASSLNRGGEAFF. The chain uses TRBV7-3 and TRBJ1-1, with no clear D. The CDR3 contains 13 residues. Germline V CDR1 and CDR2: SGHTA, FQGTGA. Trimming pared 6 bases from V and 7 bases from J, leaving 15 bases between.

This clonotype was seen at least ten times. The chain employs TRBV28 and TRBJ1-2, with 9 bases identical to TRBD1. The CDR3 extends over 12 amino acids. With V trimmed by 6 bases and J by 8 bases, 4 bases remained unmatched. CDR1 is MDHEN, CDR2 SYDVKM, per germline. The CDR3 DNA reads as TGTGCCAGCAGACCGGACAGGGGCGGCTACACCTTC. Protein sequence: CASRPDRGGYTF.

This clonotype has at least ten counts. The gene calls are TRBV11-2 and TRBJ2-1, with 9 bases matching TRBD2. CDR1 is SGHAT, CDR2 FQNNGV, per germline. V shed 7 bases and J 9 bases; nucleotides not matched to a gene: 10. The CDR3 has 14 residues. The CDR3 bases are TGTGCCAGCAAGGGCGGGGGGGCCCCGTCTGAGCAGTTCTTC. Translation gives CASKGGGAPSEQFF.

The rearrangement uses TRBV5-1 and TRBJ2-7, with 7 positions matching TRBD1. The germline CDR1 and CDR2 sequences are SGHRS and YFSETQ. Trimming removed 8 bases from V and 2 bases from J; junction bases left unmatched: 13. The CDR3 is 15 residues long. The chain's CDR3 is CASSVLPGQTYEQYF. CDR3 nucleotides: TGCGCCAGTAGCGTCCTTCCGGGACAGACCTACGAGCAGTACTTC.

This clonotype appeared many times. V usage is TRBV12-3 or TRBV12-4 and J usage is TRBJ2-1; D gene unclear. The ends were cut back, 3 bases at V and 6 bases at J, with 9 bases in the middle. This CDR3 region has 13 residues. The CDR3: CASSLFAPNEQFF. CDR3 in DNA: TGTGCCAGCAGTTTGTTCGCCCCCAATGAGCAGTTCTTC.

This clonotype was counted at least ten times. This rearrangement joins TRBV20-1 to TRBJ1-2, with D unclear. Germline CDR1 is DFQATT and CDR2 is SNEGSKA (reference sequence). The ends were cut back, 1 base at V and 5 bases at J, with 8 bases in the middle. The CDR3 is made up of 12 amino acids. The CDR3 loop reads CSARARPYGYTF. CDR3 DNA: TGCAGTGCTAGAGCCCGCCCTTATGGCTACACCTTC.

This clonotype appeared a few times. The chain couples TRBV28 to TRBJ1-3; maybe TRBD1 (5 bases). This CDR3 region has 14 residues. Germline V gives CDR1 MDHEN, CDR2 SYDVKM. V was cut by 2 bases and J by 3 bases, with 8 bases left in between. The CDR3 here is CASSLSRGGNTIYF. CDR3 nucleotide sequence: TGTGCCAGCAGTTTAAGTAGGGGTGGAAACACCATATATTTT.

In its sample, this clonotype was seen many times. CDR3 region: CASSLTATGVRTEAFF. CDR3 DNA sequence: TGTGCCAGCAGCTTAACGGCGACAGGGGTGAGAACTGAAGCTTTCTTT. The rearrangement uses TRBV7-3 and TRBJ1-1; 8 positions agree with TRBD1. V lost 0 bases, J lost 5 bases, and 8 bases stayed unmatched. The CDR3 sequence is 16 residues long. Germline values: CDR1 SGHTA, CDR2 FQGTGA.

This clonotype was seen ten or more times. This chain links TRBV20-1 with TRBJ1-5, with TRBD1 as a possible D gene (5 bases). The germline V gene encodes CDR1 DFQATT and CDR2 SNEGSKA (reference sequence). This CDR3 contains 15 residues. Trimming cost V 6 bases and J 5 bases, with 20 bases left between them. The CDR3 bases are TGCAGTGCCCACCGGGACGGGGGACCTTATCAGCCCCAGCATTTT. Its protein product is CSAHRDGGPYQPQHF.

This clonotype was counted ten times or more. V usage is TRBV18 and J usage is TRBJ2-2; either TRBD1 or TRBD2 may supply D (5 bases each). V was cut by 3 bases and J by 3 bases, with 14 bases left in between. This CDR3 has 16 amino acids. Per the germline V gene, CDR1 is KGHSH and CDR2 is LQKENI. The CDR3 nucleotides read TGTGCCAGCTCACCGACCGGGGCAGCCTACACCGGGGAGCTGTTTTTT. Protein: CASSPTGAAYTGELFF.

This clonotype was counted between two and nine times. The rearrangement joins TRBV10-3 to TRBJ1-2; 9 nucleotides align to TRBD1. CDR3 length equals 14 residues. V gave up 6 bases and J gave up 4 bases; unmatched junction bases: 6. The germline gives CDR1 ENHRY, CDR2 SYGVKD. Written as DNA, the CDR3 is TGTGCCATCAGGGGGGACAGGGTGGGCTATGGCTACACCTTC. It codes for CAIRGDRVGYGYTF.

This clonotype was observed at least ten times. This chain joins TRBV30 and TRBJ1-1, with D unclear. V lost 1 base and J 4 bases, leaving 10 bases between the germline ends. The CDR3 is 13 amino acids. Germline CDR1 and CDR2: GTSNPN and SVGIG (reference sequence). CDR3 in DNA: TGTGCCTGGAGTGGAGGGTACGGCACTGAAGCTTTCTTT. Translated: CAWSGGYGTEAFF.